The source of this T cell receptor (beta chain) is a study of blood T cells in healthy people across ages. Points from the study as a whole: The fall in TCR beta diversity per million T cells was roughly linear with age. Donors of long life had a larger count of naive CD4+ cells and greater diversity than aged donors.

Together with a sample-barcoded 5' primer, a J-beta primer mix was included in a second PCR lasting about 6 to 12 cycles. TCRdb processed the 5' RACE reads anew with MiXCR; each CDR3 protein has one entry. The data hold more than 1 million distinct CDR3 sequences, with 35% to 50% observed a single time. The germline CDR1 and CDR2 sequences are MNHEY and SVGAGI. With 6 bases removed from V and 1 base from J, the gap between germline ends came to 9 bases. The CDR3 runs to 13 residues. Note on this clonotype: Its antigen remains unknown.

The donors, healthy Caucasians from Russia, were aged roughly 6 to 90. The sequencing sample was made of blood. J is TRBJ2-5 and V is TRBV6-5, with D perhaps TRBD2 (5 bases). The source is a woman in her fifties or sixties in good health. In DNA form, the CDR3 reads TGTGCCAGCAGCGGGATCCTCCAAGAGACCCAGTACTTC. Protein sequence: CASSGILQETQYF.